This T cell receptor beta chain is drawn from a study of T-cell reconstitution after alpha-beta-depleted transplantation in children. General study findings and limits: Two months or so post-transplant, alpha-beta T cells reportedly derived from several hundred expanded graft clones.

Unique molecular identifiers were used in preparing the TCRbeta library. TCRdb reprocessed the PCR reads via MiXCR and lists one record per CDR3 protein. The data hold 450,000 to 700,000 distinct CDR3 sequences, with roughly 30% observed a single time. Germline V gives CDR1 SGHTA, CDR2 FQGNSA. The CDR3 contains 15 residues. Trimming removed 4 bases from V and 8 bases from J, with 20 bases in between. Details on this clonotype: Antigen: not known.

V and J are TRBV7-2 and TRBJ1-1; TRBD1 might be the D (5 bases). The TCR sequence derives from a boy younger than two with Wiskott-Aldrich syndrome, due to receive a stem cell transplant. Sequencing was performed on PBMCs, taken before TCRalphabeta/CD19-depleted stem cell transplant. Here the CDR3 reads CASSSDETGPPEAFF. Here the CDR3 DNA reads TGTGCCAGCAGCTCGGACGAAACAGGTCCGCCCGAAGCTTTCTTT.